This TCR beta chain was sequenced during a study of shared clonotypes between healthy human individuals. Study context: Sampling drew on donors who were a couple of women and three men aged 18 to 49. Study-wide results and caveats: Clonotypes that were shared across a handful of donors made up roughly 5.2% of naive CD4 clonotypes.

About this clone: Its antigen is still unknown.

The CDR3 is 17 amino acids. Germline values: CDR1 SGHTA, CDR2 FQGNSA. V lost 4 bases to trimming and J lost 3 bases; unmatched junction nucleotides: 12. The repertoire was sequenced with immunoSEQ multiplex PCR; TCRdb's copy has only in-frame clones and lacks some. The sample includes over 850,000 clones, 78% of them seen just once. Donors had no recently reported acute infections or vaccinations and were HIV-negative. The V and J genes are TRBV7-2 and TRBJ2-7, with 10 bases aligning to TRBD2. Material: memory CD4+ T cells from PBMCs. As for subset: CD45RA-negative fraction. This receptor was taken from a man aged 18 to 30 in good health. Some clones in this sample may be carry-over from other donors' samples. This CDR3 reads CASSSPPSSGRVYEQYF. The CDR3 nucleotides read TGTGCCAGCAGCTCGCCCCCTTCAAGCGGGAGGGTCTACGAGCAGTACTTC.